Below, 22 T cell receptor beta chains from the same sample are listed, as sequenced in a study of T cell changes during pregnancy in multiple sclerosis. The assay was immunoSEQ multiplex PCR, and TCRdb's table has in-frame clones only and misses some. Of about 84,000 clones listed, roughly 93% are singletons. This specimen consisted of peripheral blood, obtained in the third trimester of pregnancy. These receptors came from a female donor with multiple sclerosis, enrolled in a pregnancy study.

The chain combines TRBV6-5 with TRBJ1-4; D is possibly TRBD1 (5 bases). The germline V gene has CDR1 MNHEY and CDR2 SVGAGI. The V end was cut by 7 bases, the J end by 5 bases, with 11 bases between. The CDR3 is 13 amino acids. The CDR3 region is CASKGTVNEKLFF. CDR3 bases: TGTGCCAGCAAAGGGACTGTCAATGAAAAACTGTTTTTT.

V and J are TRBV6-5 and TRBJ1-2, with D uncertain. Germline-derived CDR1 and CDR2 are MNHEY and SVGAGI. This CDR3 spans 13 amino acids. With 7 bases removed from V and 6 bases from J, the gap between germline ends came to 15 bases. CDR3 in DNA: TGTGCCAGCACCAAACTAGGGAGGGATGGCTACACCTTC. This sequence encodes CASTKLGRDGYTF.

Only a few counts were recorded for this clone. The genes are TRBV6-5 and TRBJ1-2; 7 positions match TRBD1. V lost 5 bases, J lost 12 bases, and 12 bases stayed unmatched. CDR1 is MNHEY and CDR2 is SVGAGI in the germline V gene. CDR3 length: 13 residues. DNA for the CDR3: TGTGCCAGCAGTCCTACGGGACAGCTACACAACACCTTC. It encodes CASSPTGQLHNTF.

This chain joins TRBV19 and TRBJ2-7; 8 bases agree with TRBD1. V trimming: 4 bases; J trimming: 4 bases; junction bases outside the gene matches: 9. Germline CDR1 is LNHDA and CDR2 is SQIVND (reference sequence). The CDR3 length is 15 residues. The DNA for the CDR3 is TGTGCCAGTAGTACCTCGGACAGGGCCCGGTACGAGCAGTACTTC. Amino acid sequence: CASSTSDRARYEQYF.

V and J are TRBV27 and TRBJ1-3, with a tentative D call TRBD1 (6 bases). The V and J ends lost 8 bases and 2 bases respectively, with 7 bases between them. CDR3 length: 12 amino acids. Germline-derived CDR1 and CDR2 are MNHEY and SMNVEV (reference sequence). This CDR3 is CASGQTGNTIYF. DNA for the CDR3: TGTGCCAGCGGACAGACTGGAAACACCATATATTTT.

The chain couples TRBV4-1 to TRBJ2-2, with 9 nucleotides matching TRBD2. V trimming: 8 bases; J trimming: 1 base; junction bases outside the gene matches: 2. Germline values: CDR1 MGHRA, CDR2 YSYEKL. The CDR3 totals 14 residues. CDR3 DNA: TGCGCCAGCTCACTAGCGGGGAACACCGGGGAGCTGTTTTTT. This codes for CASSLAGNTGELFF.

This sequence joins TRBV5-4 and TRBJ2-5; D is unresolved. The CDR3 runs to 13 residues. Trimming removed 1 base at V and 2 bases at J, with 6 bases between. Per germline, CDR1 SGHNT and CDR2 YYREEE (reference sequence). The CDR3 DNA is TGTGCCAGCAGCTTGCGCAGTCAAGAGACCCAGTACTTC. Its protein is CASSLRSQETQYF.

The J gene is TRBJ2-2, the V gene TRBV11-1, with D maybe TRBD1 (6 bases). V lost 6 bases to trimming and J lost 4 bases, with 15 bases between them. CDR1 is SGHAT, CDR2 FQDESV, per germline (reference sequence). This CDR3 has 15 residues. CDR3 loop: CASRPLGASTGELFF. The CDR3 nucleotides read TGTGCCAGCAGGCCCTTGGGGGCGAGCACCGGGGAGCTGTTTTTT.

The chain is built from TRBV18 and TRBJ1-1; TRBD1 is a possible D gene (6 bases). CDR1 and CDR2 (germline): KGHSH, LQKENI. The CDR3 length is 14 residues. V was pared by 3 bases and J by 8 bases, with 16 bases between. In DNA, the CDR3 is TGTGCCAGCTCACCCGTGTTGGGGCAGGGGGAAGCTTTCTTT. This gives the protein CASSPVLGQGEAFF.

The chain employs TRBV27 and TRBJ1-1; tentative D call: TRBD1 (5 bases). This CDR3 has 12 residues. Trimming pared 5 bases from V and 4 bases from J, leaving 8 bases between. Per the germline V gene, CDR1 is MNHEY and CDR2 is SMNVEV (reference sequence). The DNA for the CDR3 is TGTGCCAGCAGTCCGGGGGGCACTGAAGCTTTCTTT. This encodes CASSPGGTEAFF.

The rearrangement links TRBV2 to TRBJ2-5; 14 nucleotides agree with TRBD2. The CDR3 loop spans 18 amino acids. CDR1 is SNHLY, CDR2 FYNNEI, per germline. V was clipped by 4 bases and J by 6 bases; unmatched bases: 13. The DNA of the CDR3 is TGTGCCAGCAGTGGCCGACTAGCGGGGGGGCCGAGTCAGAAGACCCAGTACTTC. Its translation: CASSGRLAGGPSQKTQYF.

This sequence joins TRBV28 and TRBJ2-1; 7 positions match TRBD1. V was pared by 7 bases and J by 6 bases, with 9 bases of the junction left unmatched. From germline, CDR1 is MDHEN and CDR2 SYDVKM. The CDR3 loop spans 14 amino acids. CDR3 nucleotides: TGTGCCAGCACCAAGAGGGGACAGAGCAATGAGCAGTTCTTC. This encodes CASTKRGQSNEQFF. The variable domain in full, with the rest retrieved from reference TRBV28 and TRBJ2-1, is DVKVTQSSRYLVKRTGEKVFLECVQDMDHENMFWYRQDPGLGLRLIYFSYDVKMKEKGDIPEGYSVSREKKERFSLILESASTNQTSMYLCASTKRGQSNEQFFGPGTRLTVL.

The rearrangement uses TRBV15 and TRBJ2-1, with a tentative D call TRBD2 (5 bases). V lost 1 base to trimming and J lost 5 bases, with 12 bases between them. This CDR3 has 15 amino acids. Germline CDR1 LNHNV, CDR2 YYDKDF (reference sequence). CDR3 residues: CATSRGGPDNNEQFF. The CDR3 region has the DNA TGTGCCACCAGCAGAGGAGGGCCGGATAACAATGAGCAGTTCTTC.

This clone appeared a single time. V is TRBV20-1 and J is TRBJ1-1, with a weak D call TRBD1 (6 bases). Trimming removed 3 bases at V and 10 bases at J, with 12 bases between. The CDR3 runs to 11 residues. CDR1 and CDR2 from the germline V gene are DFQATT and SNEGSKA (reference sequence). The CDR3 DNA is TGCAGTGCTAGGCAGGGGAGTGTAGCTTTCTTT. Translating it yields CSARQGSVAFF.

The chain uses TRBV6-1 and TRBJ2-5; 13 bases are shared with TRBD2. The germline gives CDR1 MNHNS, CDR2 SASEGT. V lost 2 bases and J lost 4; bases outside the gene matches: 1. The length of the CDR3 is 15 residues. CDR3 loop: CASSETSGGAETQYF. CDR3 DNA: TGTGCCAGCAGTGAAACTAGCGGGGGGGCAGAGACCCAGTACTTC.

V and J are TRBV28 and TRBJ1-4; D may be TRBD1 (6 bases). The length of the CDR3 is 13 residues. With 7 bases removed from V and 8 bases from J, the gap between germline ends came to 14 bases. The germline V gene has CDR1 MDHEN and CDR2 SYDVKM. In nucleotides, the CDR3 is TGTGCCAGCACGGGGGGGGCATCGGAAAAACTGTTTTTT. This codes for CASTGGASEKLFF.

The J gene is TRBJ1-2, the V gene TRBV7-6; 7 bases line up with TRBD1. The germline CDR1 and CDR2 sequences are SGHVS and FNYEAQ. This CDR3 is 14 amino acids long. With 5 bases clipped from V and 7 bases from J, the junction kept 10 bases outside the gene matches. CDR3 bases: TGTGCCAGCAGCCCCGAGACAGGGCTCTCTGGCTACACCTTC. Its translation is CASSPETGLSGYTF.

V is TRBV5-1 and J is TRBJ2-2; TRBD2 matches 11 bases. The CDR3 sequence is 16 residues long. The V gene's germline CDR1 is SGHRS and CDR2 YFSETQ. Losses at the gene ends were 3 bases for V and 5 bases for J; bases not matched to a gene: 6. CDR3 DNA: TGCGCCAGCAGCTCTAGCGGGGGGCCAGGAACCGGGGAGCTGTTTTTT. This translates into CASSSSGGPGTGELFF.

As to this clone: Relative to the germline gene, one junction end is altered; a read error may explain this. The chain combines TRBV5-8 with TRBJ1-1; a possible D gene is TRBD1 (5 bases). The CDR3 consists of 11 residues. The germline V gene encodes CDR1 SGHTS and CDR2 YDEGEE. CDR3 sequence (DNA): TGTGCCAGCAGCTTGGAGGTCGCGGACACCTTT. Translation gives CASSLEVADTF.

The chain is built from TRBV5-6 and TRBJ2-2, with 8 bases aligning to TRBD1. Trimming removed 4 bases from V and 1 base from J; junction bases left unmatched: 6. Germline V gene sequence: CDR1 SGHDT, CDR2 YYEEEE. The CDR3 covers 16 residues. The CDR3 region is CASSQTGTGNTGELFF. DNA for the CDR3: TGTGCCAGCAGCCAGACCGGGACAGGGAACACCGGGGAGCTGTTTTTT.

This clone has only a few counts. This chain joins TRBV19 and TRBJ1-3; 7 nucleotides line up with TRBD1. CDR3 length equals 12 residues. Germline V lookup: CDR1 LNHDA, CDR2 SQIVND (reference sequence). The trim removed 8 bases at V and 6 bases at J, leaving 4 bases unmatched. CDR3: CASRQGVNTIYF. Here the CDR3 DNA reads TGTGCCAGTCGACAGGGAGTAAACACCATATATTTT.

V gene TRBV28 combines with J gene TRBJ2-7, with 9 bases fitting TRBD1. CDR3 length: 14 amino acids. Per the germline V gene, CDR1 is MDHEN and CDR2 is SYDVKM. J lost 4 bases, V lost 3 bases, and 4 bases had no gene match. As DNA, the CDR3 is TGTGCCAGCAGTTTCGGACAGGGGAGATACGAGCAGTACTTC. This gives the protein CASSFGQGRYEQYF.